The present TCR beta chain was sequenced within a study of OX40 agonist ivuxolimab in advanced cancers. Looking at the study overall: Patients were dosed with the agonistic anti-OX40 (CD134) antibody ivuxolimab. Findings and caveats of the study: CD4+ and CD8+ T cells in blood underwent clonal expansion by week 6 at 0.1 to 3.0 mg/kg. The mean number of expanded clones was higher in CD8+ T cells than in CD4+.

Assay: immunoSEQ multiplex PCR; the TCRdb copy retains only in-frame clones and omits some. Of 95,000 or so clones in the sample, roughly nine tenths were seen once. Autoimmune disease history or systemic immunosuppression led to patients being barred. Trimming removed 4 bases from V and 2 bases from J; junction bases left unmatched: 7. The CDR3 length is 17 residues. Germline-derived CDR1 and CDR2 are SGHAT and FQNNGV. This clone has more than one count but fewer than ten. Antigen unknown. Specimen: CD4+ or CD8+ T cells sorted from blood, collected in a trial of the OX40 agonist ivuxolimab. The source of this sequence is an adult with an advanced solid tumor such as melanoma, head and neck, liver or kidney cancer. The V call is TRBV11-2, the J call TRBJ2-7, with 14 bases matching TRBD2. This CDR3 reads CASSSRTSGGLPYEQYF. As DNA, the CDR3 is TGTGCCAGCAGCTCCCGGACTAGCGGGGGGCTCCCCTACGAGCAGTACTTC.